Listed here are 5 T cell receptor beta chains from one sample, sequenced in a study of cytomegalovirus exposure and HLA in healthy donors. Use of 60 Vbeta and 13 Jbeta primers characterized the PCR. Here immunoSEQ multiplex PCR was the method, and the copy in TCRdb shows in-frame clones only, minus some. The profile shows 130,000 or so clones, roughly 80% of them singletons. Material for sequencing was PBMCs. The source is a man aged 35-49 years in good health and CMV-seronegative.

Regarding this clone: The germline gene is not matched at one end of the junction; a read error may be the cause. The chain has TRBV4-2 and TRBJ2-3; TRBD2 matches at 8 bases. The CDR3 spans 17 residues. Germline lookup yields CDR1 LGHNA and CDR2 YNFKEQ. CDR3 bases: TGTGTCAGCAGCCAGGAACGCGGGGGGAACACAGAAGATACGCAGTATTTT. This gives the protein CVSSQERGGNTEDTQYF.

This chain links TRBV9 with TRBJ2-5; the match to TRBD2 covers 7 bases. This CDR3 is built from 15 residues. Per the germline V gene, CDR1 is SGDLS and CDR2 is YYNGEE. After removal of 0 bases from V and 3 bases from J, the junction contained 5 bases not matched to a gene. The CDR3 sequence: CASSVAGGSEETQYF. In nucleotides, the CDR3 is TGTGCCAGCAGCGTAGCGGGGGGATCCGAAGAGACCCAGTACTTC.

Comment on this clone: A junction end diverges from the germline sequence, so it may reflect a read error. The chain recombines TRBV7-9 with TRBJ1-2; 7 bases match TRBD1. The CDR3 covers 13 residues. Germline-derived CDR1 and CDR2 are SEHNR and FQNEAQ (reference sequence). The CDR3 DNA is TGTGCCAGCAGCTTAGAGGGGGCGTGGACGACTCACTTC. The encoded protein is CASSLEGAWTTHF. The whole variable domain, filled in from reference TRBV7-9 and TRBJ1-2, reads DTGVSQNPRHKITKRGQNVTFRCDPISEHNRLYWYRQTLGQGPEFLTYFQNEAQLEKSRLLSDRFSAERPKGSFSTLEIQRTEQGDSAMYLCASSLEGAWTTHFGSGTRLTVV.

The chain links TRBV6-5 to TRBJ1-1; D perhaps matches TRBD1 (5 bases). Germline values: CDR1 MNHEY, CDR2 SVGAGI. CDR3 length: 14 residues. V gave up 5 bases and J gave up 4 bases, with 14 bases separating them. Here the CDR3 DNA reads TGTGCCAGCAGTGGGGGGTTGGGATCCACTGAAGCTTTCTTT. Translating gives CASSGGLGSTEAFF.

The chain recombines TRBV27 with TRBJ2-5; D perhaps matches TRBD1 (8 bases). TRBJ2-7 matches the DNA end more closely, so the J call is doubtful. Germline V gene lookup returns CDR1 MNHEY and CDR2 SMNVEV (reference sequence). The CDR3 totals 14 residues. CDR3 nucleotides: TGTGCCAGCAGTTTTAACAGGGGGGGCGGCGAGCAGTACTTC. This gives the protein CASSFNRGGGEQYF.